Sequencing of this TCR beta chain was carried out in a study of PD-1 blockade in mismatch repair-deficient tumors. Study-wide findings and caveats: Tumor-resident clones, often undetectable pretreatment in blood, expanded then contracted after pembrolizumab.

The CDR3 runs 12 residues. Germline V lookup: CDR1 LGHNT, CDR2 FRNRAP. Trimming left V 9 bases short and J 4 bases short, with 13 bases between. PCR or immunohistochemistry showed mismatch repair deficiency in every enrolled patient. About this clone: Its antigen is not known.

Using immunoSEQ multiplex PCR, the repertoire was profiled, and TCRdb retains in-frame clones only, with some absent. The table lists approximately 100,000 clones, 82% of them singletons. Material: peripheral blood, obtained approximately 35 weeks after starting pembrolizumab. The chain combines TRBV12-5 with TRBJ2-7, with D possibly TRBD2 on 6 matching bases. The sequence was obtained from an adult with mismatch repair-deficient cancer. For the CDR3, the DNA is TGTGCTAGCAAGACTAGTAAATACGAGCAGTACTTC. This sequence encodes CASKTSKYEQYF.